The entry below gives a single TCR beta chain sequence along with its context. The data are from a study of Ad26.COV2.S vaccination and SARS-CoV-2 variants. Germline loops: CDR1 GTSNPN, CDR2 SVGIG (reference sequence). The CDR3 loop spans 11 amino acids. The data were produced by immunoSEQ multiplex PCR, yet TCRdb's version contains in-frame clones alone and is incomplete. The sample carries hundreds of thousands of clones, 75% to 95% recorded once. Treatment indicated: about 20 received Ad26.COV2.S at low or high dose, single or two shots; 5 received placebo; per-sample allocation not given. Sampling happened 63 days after the first vaccine or placebo injection.

The receptor comes from a person aged 18-65 years who received the Ad26.COV2.S COVID-19 vaccine or a placebo. V usage is TRBV30 and J usage is TRBJ2-3; TRBD2 might be the D (6 bases). This specimen consisted of peripheral blood, obtained in a trial of Ad26.COV2.S vaccine versus placebo. The CDR3 DNA reads TGTGCTCGGGGGTGGACAGATACGCAGTATTTT. Translated, it gives CARGWTDTQYF.